This entry is about one T cell receptor beta chain. No antigen is known for it. This specimen comes from a study of OX40 agonist ivuxolimab in advanced cancers. In the study overall: With ivuxolimab, an agonistic anti-OX40 (CD134) antibody, patients were treated. Study-wide points: CD8+ T cells were the subset that, on average, had more expanded clones than CD4+. Partial responders at 0.1-3.0 mg/kg had among the lowest clonal expansion. With doses of 0.1 to 3.0 mg/kg, CD4+ and CD8+ blood T cells had undergone clonal expansion by week 6.

Profiled with immunoSEQ multiplex PCR; TCRdb holds only in-frame clones, not every one. The sample holds 11,000 to 15,000 clones, approximately 87% seen once. Source: CD4+ or CD8+ T cells sorted from blood, taken in a trial of the OX40 agonist ivuxolimab. The sequence was collected from an adult with an advanced solid tumor such as melanoma, head and neck, liver or kidney cancer.

CDR3 bases: TGTGCCAGCAGCTTAGCCCTAACGGACAATGAGCAGTTCTTC. Residues: CASSLALTDNEQFF. The chain couples TRBV7-9 to TRBJ2-1; D is ambiguous. This CDR3 has 14 residues. Germline CDR1 SEHNR, CDR2 FQNEAQ (reference sequence). Trimming took 0 bases from V and 5 from J, leaving 8 bases between them.